The 29 T cell receptor beta chains listed next were all sequenced from one sample in a study of shared clonotypes between healthy human individuals (dated by TCRdb to 2018 to 2021). CD8 naive samples consisted of CD45RO-negative cells that were positively selected for CCR7, yielding a CD45RA+CCR7+ population without TemRA cells. The library was produced with the immunoSEQ multiplex PCR assay. TCRdb obtained this table from immuneACCESS and retained in-frame rearrangements with V and J assigned. These tables miss some clones; where compared with another copy, unresolved V genes account for less than half of the shortfall, and the remainder is unexplained. This sample comprises some 740,000 clones, around 93% of them detected only once. The ten largest clones add up to approximately 25% of the sample. What was sequenced was naive CD8+ T cells sorted from blood. The cell subset or site label here, explained by the study, means: CD45RA+CCR7+. The receptors come from a man aged 25 to 40 in good health.

The chain recombines TRBV6-1 with TRBJ1-4, with D hard to call. V was trimmed by 6 bases and J by 7 bases, leaving 12 bases between them. CDR3 size: 13 residues. In germline, CDR1 is MNHNS, CDR2 SASEGT. CDR3 coding DNA: TGTGCCAGCAGCCGATTCGAGGGTGAAAAACTGTTTTTT. Protein sequence: CASSRFEGEKLFF.

The genes are TRBV6-5 and TRBJ2-1, with TRBD2 as a possible D gene (6 bases). Trimming left V 0 bases short and J 8 bases short, with 17 bases between. The V gene's germline CDR1 is MNHEY and CDR2 SVGAGI. The CDR3 has 16 amino acids. The chain's CDR3 is CASSYSRGFGGDEQFF. The CDR3 nucleotides read TGTGCCAGCAGTTACTCGAGGGGATTCGGAGGGGATGAGCAGTTCTTC.

This clone appeared a single time. The rearrangement uses TRBV10-3 and TRBJ2-1; D might be TRBD1 or TRBD2, each matching 5 bases. Germline V CDR1 and CDR2: ENHRY, SYGVKD. Trimming stripped 0 bases from V and 9 bases from J, with 9 bases between. This CDR3 is built from 13 residues. The CDR3 sequence: CAISESGAGEQFF. The CDR3 DNA reads as TGTGCCATCAGTGAGTCCGGGGCCGGTGAGCAGTTCTTC.

The CDR3 sequence is CASSNSGWADTQYF. The CDR3 nucleotides are TGTGCCAGCAGTAACAGCGGGTGGGCAGATACGCAGTATTTT. V gene TRBV6-5 combines with J gene TRBJ2-3; D might be TRBD2 (6 bases). The CDR3 has 14 amino acids. Trimming shortened V by 5 bases and J by 4 bases, and 13 bases separated the two germline ends. The germline V gene has CDR1 MNHEY and CDR2 SVGAGI.

The chain has TRBV7-9 and TRBJ2-7; D tentatively fits TRBD1 or TRBD2 (6 bases each). This CDR3 has 16 residues. The ends were cut back, 1 base at V and 0 bases at J, with 13 bases in the middle. Germline lookup yields CDR1 SEHNR and CDR2 FQNEAQ (reference sequence). The CDR3 DNA reads TGTGCCAGCAGCTTAGATCCGAGGGGGGACTCCTACGAGCAGTACTTC. This codes for CASSLDPRGDSYEQYF.

Remarks on this clone: The sample has other DNA sequences that encode this CDR3 too. The chain recombines TRBV13 with TRBJ1-1; unclear D gene. In germline, CDR1 is PRHDT, CDR2 FYEKMQ (reference sequence). Trimming shortened V by 2 bases and J by 8 bases, and 3 bases separated the two germline ends. The CDR3 contains 10 residues. The CDR3: CASSLTEAFF. CDR3 DNA: TGTGCCAGCAGCTTAACCGAAGCTTTCTTT.

The rearrangement uses TRBV7-9 and TRBJ1-5; D is uncertain. Germline V gene sequence: CDR1 SEHNR, CDR2 FQNEAQ (reference sequence). V was shortened by 3 bases and J by 3 bases, with 0 bases between the two germline ends. This CDR3 contains 11 residues. In DNA form, the CDR3 reads TGTGCCAGCAGCTTCAATCAGCCCCAGCATTTT. Protein product: CASSFNQPQHF.

V usage is TRBV7-6 and J usage is TRBJ2-7, with 9 bases lining up with TRBD2. Germline loops: CDR1 SGHVS, CDR2 FNYEAQ. The CDR3 covers 18 residues. The ends lost 3 bases at V and 0 bases at J; junction bases unmatched: 12. As DNA, the CDR3 is TGTGCCAGCAGCTTGGCCATATTGACTAGCGGATACTCCTACGAGCAGTACTTC. This gives the protein CASSLAILTSGYSYEQYF.

The chain is built from TRBV5-1 and TRBJ2-3, with D possibly TRBD1 on 5 matching bases. The CDR3 is 13 residues long. V was shortened by 1 base and J by 6 bases, with 9 bases between the two germline ends. CDR1 and CDR2 (germline): SGHRS, YFSETQ. The CDR3 is CASSLFAGDTQYF. In DNA form, the CDR3 reads TGCGCCAGCAGCTTGTTCGCAGGGGATACGCAGTATTTT.

This chain connects TRBV27 to TRBJ2-7; 12 nucleotides agree with TRBD1. This CDR3 comprises 15 residues. With 4 bases clipped from V and 5 bases from J, the junction kept 6 bases outside the gene matches. Germline CDR1 reads MNHEY; CDR2 reads SMNVEV (reference sequence). DNA for the CDR3: TGTGCCAGCAGTTCACCGGGACAGGGGGCGAACGAGCAGTACTTC. It yields the protein CASSSPGQGANEQYF.

The chain joins TRBV27 to TRBJ2-1; either TRBD1 or TRBD2 may fit D (5 bases each). The V end was cut by 2 bases, the J end by 7 bases, with 12 bases between. Germline CDR1 MNHEY, CDR2 SMNVEV (reference sequence). The length of the CDR3 is 14 residues. CDR3 protein: CASSLGGVRNEQFF. CDR3 DNA sequence: TGTGCCAGCAGTTTAGGGGGAGTCCGTAATGAGCAGTTCTTC.

About this clone: Other DNA sequences of this sample code for an identical CDR3. The chain carries TRBV27 and TRBJ1-1; TRBD1 agrees at 8 bases. Germline CDR1 MNHEY, CDR2 SMNVEV (reference sequence). The CDR3 is 14 residues long. V was pared by 2 bases and J by 4 bases, with 3 bases of the junction left unmatched. Here the CDR3 reads CASSLNRGGTEAFF. The DNA for the CDR3 is TGTGCCAGCAGTTTAAACAGGGGGGGCACTGAAGCTTTCTTT.

This chain uses TRBV7-9 with TRBJ2-7; D is perhaps TRBD1 or TRBD2 (5 bases each). The CDR3 spans 15 residues. From germline, CDR1 is SEHNR and CDR2 FQNEAQ (reference sequence). Trimming removed 5 bases from V and 5 bases from J, with 19 bases in between. Here the CDR3 reads CASSPYPGGTNEQYF. In DNA, the CDR3 is TGTGCCAGCAGCCCGTATCCTGGGGGAACGAACGAGCAGTACTTC. The full variable domain, rest sourced from reference TRBV7-9 and TRBJ2-7, is DTGVSQNPRHKITKRGQNVTFRCDPISEHNRLYWYRQTLGQGPEFLTYFQNEAQLEKSRLLSDRFSAERPKGSFSTLEIQRTEQGDSAMYLCASSPYPGGTNEQYFGPGTRLTVT.

In DNA, the CDR3 is TGCGCCAGCAGCTGGTCGTCCCAACTCAATCCAGATACGCAGTATTTT. Protein product: CASSWSSQLNPDTQYF. J is TRBJ2-3 and V is TRBV4-1, with D unclear. Germline CDR1 and CDR2: MGHRA and YSYEKL. V lost 5 bases to trimming and J lost 4 bases, with 19 bases between them. This CDR3 comprises 16 residues.

This chain links TRBV29-1 with TRBJ2-2, with TRBD2 matching 9 bases. Trimming removed 6 bases from V and 0 bases from J; junction bases left unmatched: 5. There are 15 residues in the CDR3. Germline V gives CDR1 SQVTM, CDR2 ANQGSEA. The CDR3 protein is CSVSLAGTNTGELFF. The CDR3 bases are TGCAGCGTATCTCTAGCGGGGACGAACACCGGGGAGCTGTTTTTT.

The chain is built from TRBV7-8 and TRBJ2-1, with TRBD2 as a possible D gene (6 bases). Trimming pared 5 bases from V and 2 bases from J, leaving 16 bases between. Germline CDR1 and CDR2: SGHVS and FQNEAQ. The CDR3 is 16 residues long. Written as DNA, the CDR3 is TGTGCCAGCAGCACCAGGCCCAGCGGGCCCTACAATGAGCAGTTCTTC. This encodes CASSTRPSGPYNEQFF.

Here the CDR3 reads CASSEGAPTEAFF. The CDR3 region has the DNA TGTGCCAGCAGTGAAGGGGCCCCCACTGAAGCTTTCTTT. The V gene is TRBV6-1, the J gene TRBJ1-1; D ambiguous. The CDR3 sequence is 13 residues long. Germline V gene lookup returns CDR1 MNHNS and CDR2 SASEGT. V gave up 1 base and J gave up 4 bases, with 7 bases separating them.

Here the CDR3 reads CASSGRDEKLFF. The CDR3 DNA follows: TGTGCCAGCAGCGGCCGGGATGAAAAACTGTTTTTT. The chain uses TRBV11-3 and TRBJ1-4; no clear D gene. Trimming pared 5 bases from V and 6 bases from J, leaving 7 bases between. The CDR3 has 12 amino acids. Germline loops: CDR1 SGHNT, CDR2 YENEEA.

The chain links TRBV5-4 to TRBJ2-3; 9 bases fit TRBD2. The CDR3 runs 15 residues. V lost 0 bases and J lost 1; bases outside the gene matches: 0. The germline V gene encodes CDR1 SGHNT and CDR2 YYREEE (reference sequence). CDR3 coding DNA: TGTGCCAGCAGCTTGGGGACTAGCGGCACAGATACGCAGTATTTT. This codes for CASSLGTSGTDTQYF. Full variable domain (outside the CDR3, taken from reference TRBV5-4 and TRBJ2-3): ETGVTQSPTHLIKTRGQQVTLRCSSQSGHNTVSWYQQALGQGPQFIFQYYREEENGRGNFPPRFSGLQFPNYSSELNVNALELDDSALYLCASSLGTSGTDTQYFGPGTRLTVL.

A few counts support this clone. The rearrangement uses TRBV29-1 and TRBJ1-4; TRBD1 is a possible D gene (6 bases). The CDR3 loop spans 13 amino acids. V was shortened by 7 bases and J by 1 base, with 10 bases between the two germline ends. Per germline, CDR1 SQVTM and CDR2 ANQGSEA. The CDR3 DNA reads TGCAGCGCGAACAGGGTAACTAATGAAAAACTGTTTTTT. Protein sequence: CSANRVTNEKLFF.

This chain uses TRBV7-8 with TRBJ2-7, with 9 positions matching TRBD1. The CDR3 contains 15 residues. The V segment lost 5 bases and the J segment 7 bases; nucleotides outside the gene matches: 12. CDR1 and CDR2 from the germline V gene are SGHVS and FQNEAQ. As DNA, the CDR3 is TGTGCCAGCAGCCAAACAGGGGGCCTAAAAAGGGAGCAGTACTTC. This codes for CASSQTGGLKREQYF.

This chain uses TRBV28 with TRBJ1-5, with 9 bases aligning to TRBD1. From germline, CDR1 is MDHEN and CDR2 SYDVKM. The CDR3 consists of 15 residues. V shed 6 bases, J shed 0 bases, and the junction held 3 bases outside the gene matches. The CDR3 spells CASRLQGASNQPQHF. The CDR3 DNA reads TGTGCCAGCAGGCTACAGGGGGCTAGCAATCAGCCCCAGCATTTT. The variable domain in full, completed from reference TRBV28 and TRBJ1-5, reads DVKVTQSSRYLVKRTGEKVFLECVQDMDHENMFWYRQDPGLGLRLIYFSYDVKMKEKGDIPEGYSVSREKKERFSLILESASTNQTSMYLCASRLQGASNQPQHFGDGTRLSIL.

The table lists this clone with a count of one. V gene TRBV15 combines with J gene TRBJ2-7, with TRBD1 matching over 9 bases. J lost 7 bases, V lost 0 bases, and 7 bases had no gene match. Germline CDR1 and CDR2: LNHNV and YYDKDF (reference sequence). This CDR3 is built from 15 residues. CDR3 amino acids: CATSRDRGQGWEQYF. CDR3 nucleotides: TGTGCCACCAGCAGAGATAGGGGACAGGGTTGGGAGCAGTACTTC.

The J gene is TRBJ1-3, the V gene TRBV4-1; 9 nucleotides agree with TRBD1. CDR1 and CDR2 (germline): MGHRA, YSYEKL. The junction had 5 bases not matched to a gene; V was cut back by 4 bases and J by 4 bases. CDR3 length: 15 amino acids. The CDR3 DNA is TGCGCCAGCAGCCTTAGACAGGGGGGCGGAAACACCATATATTTT. Protein sequence: CASSLRQGGGNTIYF.

V is TRBV30 and J is TRBJ2-7; D uncertain. V was trimmed by 2 bases and J by 3 bases, leaving 8 bases between them. This CDR3 region has 12 residues. From germline, CDR1 is GTSNPN and CDR2 SVGIG (reference sequence). The CDR3 bases are TGTGCCTGGAGTACCGGGCTCTACGAGCAGTACTTC. Translating gives CAWSTGLYEQYF.

V gene TRBV27 combines with J gene TRBJ1-2; unclear D gene. CDR3 length: 15 residues. The ends were cut back, 2 bases at V and 3 bases at J, with 13 bases in the middle. CDR1 is MNHEY and CDR2 is SMNVEV in the germline V gene (reference sequence). Written as DNA, the CDR3 is TGTGCCAGCAGTTTAAAACCGACAAACTACTATGGCTACACCTTC. Translating gives CASSLKPTNYYGYTF.

This clone has a single count. A much larger clone is a single base away; this may be a read error. The same CDR3 arises from other DNA sequences in this sample as well. The chain joins TRBV13 to TRBJ1-5; D gene unclear. V dropped 0 bases and J dropped 4 bases, with 1 base sitting between them. Germline V gene sequence: CDR1 PRHDT, CDR2 FYEKMQ (reference sequence). The CDR3 length is 12 residues. The CDR3 region has the DNA TGTGCCAGCAGCTTAGGGAATCAGCCCCAGCATTTT. It encodes CASSLGNQPQHF.

This sequence joins TRBV19 and TRBJ1-2; the D is unclear. Per the germline V gene, CDR1 is LNHDA and CDR2 is SQIVND (reference sequence). V was trimmed by 10 bases and J by 7 bases, leaving 10 bases between them. The CDR3 contains 10 residues. The CDR3 DNA follows: TGTGCCACCCAGTCCCGTGGCTACACCTTC. It translates to CATQSRGYTF.

This clone is a singleton in its sample. This chain uses TRBV7-9 with TRBJ1-3; no clear D gene. This CDR3 has 15 residues. Trimming removed 8 bases from V and 0 bases from J, with 14 bases in between. CDR1 and CDR2 from the germline V gene are SEHNR and FQNEAQ (reference sequence). CDR3 loop: CASPLQLDSGNTIYF. Here the CDR3 DNA reads TGTGCCAGCCCCTTGCAGTTGGACTCTGGAAACACCATATATTTT.